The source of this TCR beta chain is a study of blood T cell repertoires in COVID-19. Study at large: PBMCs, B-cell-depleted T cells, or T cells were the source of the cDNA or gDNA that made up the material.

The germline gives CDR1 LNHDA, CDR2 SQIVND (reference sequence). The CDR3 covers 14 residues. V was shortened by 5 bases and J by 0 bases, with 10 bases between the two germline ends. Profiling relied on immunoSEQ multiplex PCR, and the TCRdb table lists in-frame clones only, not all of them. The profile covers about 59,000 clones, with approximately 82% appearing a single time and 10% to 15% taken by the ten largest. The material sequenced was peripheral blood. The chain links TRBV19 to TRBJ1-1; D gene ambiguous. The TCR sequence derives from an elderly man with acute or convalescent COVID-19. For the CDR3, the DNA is TGTGCCAGTAGTTTGAGGATATTGAACACTGAAGCTTTCTTT. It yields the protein CASSLRILNTEAFF. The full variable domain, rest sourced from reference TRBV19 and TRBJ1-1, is DGGITQSPKYLFRKEGQNVTLSCEQNLNHDAMYWYRQDPGQGLRLIYYSQIVNDFQKGDIAEGYSVSREKKESFPLTVTSAQKNPTAFYLCASSLRILNTEAFFGQGTRLTVV.